These 25 T cell receptor beta chains originate from one sample sequenced in a study of blood T cell repertoires in COVID-19. Assay: immunoSEQ multiplex PCR; the TCRdb copy retains only in-frame clones and omits some. Here the sample spans under 200,000 clones, 84% being singletons. Sequencing was done on a sample of PBMCs or T cells enriched from blood (not recorded which). Receptors were obtained from a woman aged 50 to 60 who had recovered from COVID-19.

V usage is TRBV11-3 and J usage is TRBJ2-2; 7 nucleotides line up with TRBD1. V lost 5 bases and J lost 3; bases outside the gene matches: 6. Per germline, CDR1 SGHNT and CDR2 YENEEA. The CDR3 is made up of 15 amino acids. The DNA for the CDR3 is TGTGCCAGCAGCCCTCAACAGGGGCACACCGGGGAGCTGTTTTTT. The encoded protein is CASSPQQGHTGELFF. Using reference TRBV11-3 and TRBJ2-2 for the parts outside the CDR3, the full variable domain is EAGVVQSPRYKIIEKKQPVAFWCNPISGHNTLYWYLQNLGQGPELLIRYENEEAVDDSQLPKDRFSAERLKGVDSTLKIQPAELGDSAVYLCASSPQQGHTGELFFGEGSRLTVL.

The V call is TRBV11-2, the J call TRBJ1-1, with 7 bases lining up with TRBD1. The CDR3 extends over 15 amino acids. Germline CDR1 and CDR2: SGHAT and FQNNGV. Trimming removed 0 bases from V and 8 bases from J; junction bases left unmatched: 9. CDR3 nucleotide sequence: TGTGCCAGCAGCTTAGATCAAAAAGGGGGCAAAGAAGCTTTCTTT. Its translation is CASSLDQKGGKEAFF.

V is TRBV3-1 (or the pseudogene TRBV3-2) and J is TRBJ2-3; tentative D call: TRBD2 (6 bases). Germline V gives CDR1 LGHDT, CDR2 YNNKEL (reference sequence). V was trimmed by 4 bases and J by 5 bases, leaving 19 bases between them. The length of the CDR3 is 16 residues. The CDR3 region has the DNA TGTGCCAGCAGCCCGAGATTACGGGGAGGTAAAGATACGCAGTATTTT. Its protein product is CASSPRLRGGKDTQYF.

The chain is built from TRBV6-5 and TRBJ2-3, with D tentatively TRBD1 (5 bases). The V end lost 6 bases, the J end lost 2 bases, and 9 bases lay between the germline ends. The germline V gene has CDR1 MNHEY and CDR2 SVGAGI. CDR3 length: 13 residues. The CDR3: CASRGQNTDTQYF. CDR3 nucleotides: TGTGCCAGCAGGGGGCAGAACACAGATACGCAGTATTTT.

The chain combines TRBV6-5 with TRBJ1-5, with D unclear. Germline V gene lookup returns CDR1 MNHEY and CDR2 SVGAGI. Trimming cost V 0 bases and J 1 base, with 7 bases left between them. The CDR3 loop spans 15 amino acids. CDR3 DNA: TGTGCCAGCAGTTACTCCACGGGGAGCAATCAGCCCCAGCATTTT. It translates to CASSYSTGSNQPQHF.

The gene calls are TRBV28 and TRBJ1-4; TRBD1 is a possible D gene (6 bases). CDR3 length equals 15 residues. V was shortened by 7 bases and J by 6 bases, with 18 bases between the two germline ends. Per germline, CDR1 MDHEN and CDR2 SYDVKM. CDR3 loop: CASKVPRGSYEKLFF. CDR3 bases: TGTGCCAGCAAGGTACCCAGGGGAAGTTATGAAAAACTGTTTTTT.

The CDR3 nucleotides are TGTGCCAGCAGAGCGGGAGGGAAGCCCCAGCATTTT. The encoded protein is CASRAGGKPQHF. This chain links TRBV6-5 with TRBJ1-5; no firm D call. The CDR3 loop spans 12 amino acids. Trimming cost V 6 bases and J 8 bases, with 11 bases left between them. The germline V gene encodes CDR1 MNHEY and CDR2 SVGAGI.

This clone was picked up one time. The chain recombines TRBV20-1 with TRBJ2-5; D might be TRBD1 (5 bases). The CDR3 is 11 residues long. V was clipped by 6 bases and J by 3 bases, with 8 bases between them. Germline V gives CDR1 DFQATT, CDR2 SNEGSKA (reference sequence). DNA for the CDR3: TGCAGTGCATTCAGGGAAGAGACCCAGTACTTC. This encodes CSAFREETQYF.

The chain couples TRBV23-1 to TRBJ2-7, with TRBD2 matching over 7 bases. TRBV23-1 is designated an ORF whose function remains uncertain. CDR3 length: 13 amino acids. The ends lost 7 bases at V and 2 bases at J; junction bases unmatched: 5. This CDR3 reads CASKAGTAYEQYF. The CDR3 region has the DNA TGCGCCAGCAAAGCGGGGACCGCCTACGAGCAGTACTTC.

The chain carries TRBV5-8 and TRBJ2-3; weak D call: TRBD1 (6 bases). CDR1 and CDR2 from the germline V gene are SGHTS and YDEGEE. The CDR3 has 12 residues. With 4 bases removed from V and 9 bases from J, the gap between germline ends came to 12 bases. The CDR3 is CASSHRQATQYF. CDR3 bases: TGTGCCAGCAGCCACAGACAGGCCACGCAGTATTTT. Drawing the rest from reference TRBV5-8 and TRBJ2-3, the complete variable domain is EAGVTQSPTHLIKTRGQQATLRCSPISGHTSVYWYQQALGLGLQFLLWYDEGEERNRGNFPPRFSGRQFPNYSSELNVNALELEDSALYLCASSHRQATQYFGPGTRLTVL.

The CDR3 bases are TGTGCTAGTGGTTTGGTAATGGGACAGGGATCCGCCGAGCAGTACTTC. Amino acids: CASGLVMGQGSAEQYF. V and J are TRBV12-5 and TRBJ2-7; 9 bases align to TRBD1. Germline V gene data show CDR1 as LGHNT and CDR2 as FRNRAP. This CDR3 comprises 16 residues. Losses at the gene ends were 0 bases for V and 6 bases for J; bases not matched to a gene: 9.

V is TRBV4-2 and J is TRBJ1-6; D may be TRBD1 (5 bases). The CDR3 is 16 amino acids. Germline values: CDR1 LGHNA, CDR2 YNFKEQ. Trimming shortened V by 1 base and J by 14 bases, and 21 bases separated the two germline ends. In nucleotides, the CDR3 is TGTGCCAGCAGCCAAGTTTCAGGGCGGCGGCATCGGTCCCTCCACTTT. Residues: CASSQVSGRRHRSLHF.

This chain links TRBV5-1 with TRBJ1-6; weak D call: TRBD1 (5 bases). CDR1 and CDR2 (germline): SGHRS, YFSETQ. Trimming removed 4 bases from V and 5 bases from J, with 16 bases in between. This CDR3 is built from 16 residues. In nucleotides, the CDR3 is TGCGCCAGCAGCGTAGACAGTCCTTTCAATAATTCACCCCTCCACTTT. Encoded protein: CASSVDSPFNNSPLHF. Full variable domain (outside the CDR3, taken from reference TRBV5-1 and TRBJ1-6): KAGVTQTPRYLIKTRGQQVTLSCSPISGHRSVSWYQQTPGQGLQFLFEYFSETQRNKGNFPGRFSGRQFSNSRSEMNVSTLELGDSALYLCASSVDSPFNNSPLHFGNGTRLTVT.

As concerns this clone: The junction does not match germline at one end; this may be a read error. The chain uses TRBV7-7 and TRBJ1-3; D is unclear. The CDR3 length is 15 residues. Germline CDR1 and CDR2: SSHAT and FNYEAQ (reference sequence). The CDR3 sequence: CASSLKVASGNTIYF. The DNA of the CDR3 is TGTGCTAGCAGCTTAAAGGTAGCATCAGGAAACACCATATATTTT. Full variable domain (missing parts from reference TRBV7-7 and TRBJ1-3): GAGVSQSPRYKVTKRGQDVTLRCDPISSHATLYWYQQALGQGPEFLTYFNYEAQPDKSGLPSDRFSAERPEGSISTLTIQRTEQRDSAMYRCASSLKVASGNTIYFGEGSWLTVV.

This clone was picked up one time. Written as DNA, the CDR3 is TGTGCCAGCAGCCTGCAGGGGGCCGATCAGCCCCAGCATTTT. This encodes CASSLQGADQPQHF. The chain joins TRBV6-5 to TRBJ1-5; 8 positions agree with TRBD1. V shed 6 bases and J 5 bases; nucleotides not matched to a gene: 6. Germline CDR1 and CDR2: MNHEY and SVGAGI. CDR3 size: 14 residues.

The gene calls are TRBV25-1 and TRBJ1-2, with D possibly matching TRBD1 (5 bases). Trimming took 6 bases from V and 8 from J, leaving 13 bases between them. Germline CDR1 MGHDK, CDR2 SYGVNS. The CDR3 consists of 12 residues. Here the CDR3 reads CASRIGGEGYTF. CDR3 sequence (DNA): TGTGCCAGCAGGATCGGGGGGGAGGGCTACACCTTC.

This chain uses TRBV19 with TRBJ2-2, with 7 bases identical to TRBD2. Unmatched junction bases numbered 5, after V lost 7 bases and J lost 3 bases. Per the germline V gene, CDR1 is LNHDA and CDR2 is SQIVND (reference sequence). The CDR3 has 14 amino acids. CDR3 loop: CASNRGGYTGELFF. CDR3 sequence (DNA): TGTGCCAGTAACCGCGGGGGATACACCGGGGAGCTGTTTTTT.

V is TRBV29-1 and J is TRBJ2-7; 8 bases match TRBD1. The CDR3 is 16 amino acids. Germline V gene lookup returns CDR1 SQVTM and CDR2 ANQGSEA. V shed 0 bases, J shed 4 bases, and the junction held 11 bases outside the gene matches. The CDR3 nucleotides read TGCAGCGTTGAAGATCCTGTACAGGGGGTAGGGTACGAGCAGTACTTC. This codes for CSVEDPVQGVGYEQYF.

This clone was seen once. V usage is TRBV5-4 and J usage is TRBJ2-1; 10 bases are a match to TRBD2. The CDR3 has 15 residues. J gave up 6 bases and V 4 bases, and 7 bases lay outside the gene matches. The germline V gene encodes CDR1 SGHNT and CDR2 YYREEE (reference sequence). The CDR3 region is CASSPAASGGNEQFF. CDR3 DNA: TGTGCCAGCAGCCCGGCGGCTAGCGGGGGCAATGAGCAGTTCTTC.

This sequence joins TRBV9 and TRBJ2-1; 7 bases agree with TRBD1. Looked up from germline, CDR1 is SGDLS and CDR2 is YYNGEE. Losses at the gene ends were 3 bases for V and 8 bases for J; bases not matched to a gene: 14. The CDR3 extends over 16 amino acids. The CDR3: CASSALPGQSGHEQFF. DNA of the CDR3: TGTGCCAGCAGCGCCTTGCCGGGACAGTCCGGCCATGAGCAGTTCTTC.

This chain connects TRBV12-3 or TRBV12-4 to TRBJ2-1; D ambiguous. The CDR3 sequence is 13 residues long. V was shortened by 4 bases and J by 5 bases, with 9 bases between the two germline ends. CDR3 residues: CASSSQSNNEQFF. The CDR3 coding sequence is TGTGCCAGCAGTTCCCAATCCAACAATGAGCAGTTCTTC.

The V and J genes are TRBV6-2 or TRBV6-3 and TRBJ2-7; 10 bases agree with TRBD1. V lost 5 bases to trimming and J lost 2 bases; unmatched junction nucleotides: 6. From germline, CDR1 is MNHEY and CDR2 SVGEGT. The CDR3 is 15 residues long. The DNA for the CDR3 is TGTGCCAGCAGTGATTGGGACAGGGGTCCCTACGAGCAGTACTTC. Translated, it gives CASSDWDRGPYEQYF.

This sequence joins TRBV28 and TRBJ2-5; D might be TRBD2 (6 bases). Trimming took off 8 bases at V and 3 bases at J, with 28 bases between the two ends. This CDR3 spans 18 amino acids. Germline CDR1 and CDR2: MDHEN and SYDVKM. The CDR3 DNA sequence: TGTGCCAGCCAAATGGGGATGGAACTAGCCCTACTAGAAGAGACCCAGTACTTC. Its translation is CASQMGMELALLEETQYF.

The V and J genes are TRBV24-1 and TRBJ1-1; TRBD1 aligns across 8 bases. J lost 0 bases, V lost 2 bases, and 13 bases had no gene match. Looked up from germline, CDR1 is KGHDR and CDR2 is SFDVKD. CDR3 length: 19 residues. The CDR3 here is CATSDCPRDRSLMNTEAFF. CDR3 bases: TGTGCCACCAGTGATTGCCCCCGGGACAGGTCCCTCATGAACACTGAAGCTTTCTTT.

In this sample, this clone turned up a few times. The chain employs TRBV28 and TRBJ2-2; 12 positions agree with TRBD2. Trimming cost V 5 bases and J 2 bases; bases outside gene matches: 6. Germline values: CDR1 MDHEN, CDR2 SYDVKM. The CDR3 runs 17 residues. CDR3 coding DNA: TGTGCCAGCAGTCCCCAGACTAGCGGGAGTAACACCGGGGAGCTGTTTTTT. Translation: CASSPQTSGSNTGELFF.